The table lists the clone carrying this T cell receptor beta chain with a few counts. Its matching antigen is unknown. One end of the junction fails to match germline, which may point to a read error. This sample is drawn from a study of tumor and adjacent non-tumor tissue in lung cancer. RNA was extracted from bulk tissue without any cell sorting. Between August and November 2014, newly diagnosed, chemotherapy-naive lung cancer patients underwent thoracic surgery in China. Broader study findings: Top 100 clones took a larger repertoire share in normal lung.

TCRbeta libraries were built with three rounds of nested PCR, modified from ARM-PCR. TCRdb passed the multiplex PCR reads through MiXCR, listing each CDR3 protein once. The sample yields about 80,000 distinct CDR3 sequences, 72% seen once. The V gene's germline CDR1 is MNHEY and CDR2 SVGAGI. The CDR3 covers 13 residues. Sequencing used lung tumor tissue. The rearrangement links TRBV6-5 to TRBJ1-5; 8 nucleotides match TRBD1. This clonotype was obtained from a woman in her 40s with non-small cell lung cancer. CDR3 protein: CASKSGGSQPQHF. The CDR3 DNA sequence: TGTGCTAGCAAGTCAGGGGGCAGTCAGCCCCAGCATTTT.